This T cell receptor (beta chain) was identified during a study of beta chain features in type 1 diabetes. Whole-study findings and limits: Compared with healthy donors, patients appeared to share more similar naive, central memory and regulatory TCRB repertoires.

A remark on this clone: Antigen: not known.

Of the isolated RNA, all was reverse transcribed, and so the sequenced material was expressed TCRB transcripts. Regulatory, naive and central memory T cell samples averaged about 3.57 million reads. Sequencing used immunoSEQ multiplex PCR; TCRdb keeps in-frame clones, though not all of them. The data show 400,000 to 600,000 clones, roughly 31% seen once. A single heparinised blood sample, averaging approximately 0.12 L, was obtained per donor. The length of the CDR3 is 13 residues. V lost 0 bases to trimming and J lost 7 bases, with 6 bases between them. The germline V gene has CDR1 LGHNA and CDR2 YSLEER.

The sequence was obtained from a man aged 18 to 30 in good health. This rearrangement joins TRBV4-3 to TRBJ2-2; D call uncertain. Sequencing was carried out using naive CD4+ T cells from blood. CDR3 DNA sequence: TGCGCCAGCAGCCAAGAGCACGGCGGGGAGCTGTTTTTT. Protein: CASSQEHGGELFF.